This note documents a single T cell receptor (beta chain) sequence. This sample was taken from a study of blood T cell repertoires in COVID-19. On the study more broadly: There were acute and convalescent COVID-19 samples, and they came from the United States, Italy and Spain. Sources were T cells, B-cell-depleted T cells, or PBMCs; the material itself was cDNA or gDNA.

In the original processing: Amplified reference gene primers provided the basis for estimating nucleated cell counts. Only in-frame clones appear in the TCRdb table, and some are missing; sequencing was by immunoSEQ multiplex PCR. V, J and clone size are taken as reported in that table, and D and trimming were inferred from the DNA itself. The data contain about 160,000 clones, around 84% of them seen just once; the ten biggest clones take up over 2%. The CDR3 runs 15 residues. V was cut by 0 bases and J by 3 bases, with 14 bases left in between. The germline V gene encodes CDR1 GTSNPN and CDR2 SVGIG (reference sequence).

V and J are TRBV30 and TRBJ1-2, with D uncertain. Sample: peripheral blood. This TCR was recovered from a man between 65 and 80 years old with acute or convalescent COVID-19. Here the CDR3 DNA reads TGTGCCTGGAGTGTATCGGGAACCAAGGACTATGGCTACACCTTC. Protein: CAWSVSGTKDYGYTF. Together with reference TRBV30 and TRBJ1-2, the CDR3 gives the full variable domain: SQTIHQWPATLVQPVGSPLSLECTVEGTSNPNLYWYRQAAGRGLQLLFYSVGIGQISSEVPQNLSASRPQDRQFILSSKKLLLSDSGFYLCAWSVSGTKDYGYTFGSGTRLTVV.